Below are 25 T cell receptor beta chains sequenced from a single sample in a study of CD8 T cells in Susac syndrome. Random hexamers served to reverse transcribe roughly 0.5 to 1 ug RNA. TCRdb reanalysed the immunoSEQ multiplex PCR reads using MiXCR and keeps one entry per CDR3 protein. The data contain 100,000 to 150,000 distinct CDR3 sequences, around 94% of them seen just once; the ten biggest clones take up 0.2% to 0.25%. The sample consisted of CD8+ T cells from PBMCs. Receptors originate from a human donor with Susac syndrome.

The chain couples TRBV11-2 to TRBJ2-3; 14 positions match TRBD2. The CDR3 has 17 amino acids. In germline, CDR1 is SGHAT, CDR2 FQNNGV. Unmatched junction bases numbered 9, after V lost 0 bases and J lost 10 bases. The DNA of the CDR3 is TGTGCCAGCAGCTTAGATCAGGGACTAGCGGGGGCTCAGGCGCAGTATTTT. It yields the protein CASSLDQGLAGAQAQYF.

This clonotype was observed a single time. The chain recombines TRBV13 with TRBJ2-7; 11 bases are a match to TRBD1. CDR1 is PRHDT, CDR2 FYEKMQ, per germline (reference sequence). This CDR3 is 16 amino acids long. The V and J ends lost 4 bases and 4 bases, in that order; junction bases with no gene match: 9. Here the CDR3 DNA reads TGTGCCAGCAGCTCGCCCGGGACAGGGGGAGGATACGAGCAGTACTTC. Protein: CASSSPGTGGGYEQYF. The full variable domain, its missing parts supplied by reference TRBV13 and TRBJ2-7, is AAGVIQSPRHLIKEKRETATLKCYPIPRHDTVYWYQQGPGQDPQFLISFYEKMQSDKGSIPDRFSAQQFSDYHSELNMSSLELGDSALYFCASSSPGTGGGYEQYFGPGTRLTVT.

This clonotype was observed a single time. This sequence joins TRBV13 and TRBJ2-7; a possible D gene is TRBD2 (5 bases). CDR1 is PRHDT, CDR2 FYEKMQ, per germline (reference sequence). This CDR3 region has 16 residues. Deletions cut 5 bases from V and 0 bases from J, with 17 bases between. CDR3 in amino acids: CASSNRGHFSSYEQYF. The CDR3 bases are TGTGCCAGCAGCAACCGAGGGCACTTCAGCTCCTACGAGCAGTACTTC.

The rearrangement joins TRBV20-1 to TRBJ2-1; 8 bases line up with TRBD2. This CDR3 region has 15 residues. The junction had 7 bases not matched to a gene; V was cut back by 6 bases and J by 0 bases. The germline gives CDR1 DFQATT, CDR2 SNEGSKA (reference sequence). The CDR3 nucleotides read TGCAGTGCCTTAAGCGGGGGTGACTCCTACAATGAGCAGTTCTTC. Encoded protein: CSALSGGDSYNEQFF.

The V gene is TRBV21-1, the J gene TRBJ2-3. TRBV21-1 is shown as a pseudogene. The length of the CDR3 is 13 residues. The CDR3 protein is CASSNVSTDTQYF. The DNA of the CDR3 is TGTGCCAGCAGCAATGTGAGCACAGATACGCAGTATTTT.

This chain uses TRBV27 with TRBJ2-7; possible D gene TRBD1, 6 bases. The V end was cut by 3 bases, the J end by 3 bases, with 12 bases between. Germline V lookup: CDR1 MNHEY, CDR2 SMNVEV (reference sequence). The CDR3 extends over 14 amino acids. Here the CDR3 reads CASSFTGSFYEQYF. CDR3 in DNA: TGTGCCAGCAGTTTCACAGGGAGCTTCTACGAGCAGTACTTC.

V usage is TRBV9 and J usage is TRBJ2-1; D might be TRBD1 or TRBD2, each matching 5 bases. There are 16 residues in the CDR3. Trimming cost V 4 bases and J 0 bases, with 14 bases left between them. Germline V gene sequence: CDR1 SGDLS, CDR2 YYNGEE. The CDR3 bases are TGTGCCAGCAGCCCCCGGGACCAACCCTCCTACAATGAGCAGTTCTTC. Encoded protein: CASSPRDQPSYNEQFF.

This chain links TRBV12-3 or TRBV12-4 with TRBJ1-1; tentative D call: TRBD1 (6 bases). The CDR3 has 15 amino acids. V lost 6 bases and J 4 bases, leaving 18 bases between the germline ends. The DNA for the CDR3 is TGTGCCAGCAGACCATTAACAGGGCTGGGCACTGAAGCTTTCTTT. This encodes CASRPLTGLGTEAFF.

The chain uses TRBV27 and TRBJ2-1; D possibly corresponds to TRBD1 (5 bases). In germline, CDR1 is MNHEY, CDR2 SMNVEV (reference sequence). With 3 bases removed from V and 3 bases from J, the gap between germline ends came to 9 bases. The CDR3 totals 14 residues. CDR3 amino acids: CASSFMDNYNEQFF. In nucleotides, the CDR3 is TGTGCCAGCAGTTTCATGGACAACTACAATGAGCAGTTCTTC.

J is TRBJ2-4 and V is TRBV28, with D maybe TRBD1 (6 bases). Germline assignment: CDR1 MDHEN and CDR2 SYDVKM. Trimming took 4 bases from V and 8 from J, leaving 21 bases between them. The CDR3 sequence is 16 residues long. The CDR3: CASSSLNRAGVDIQYF. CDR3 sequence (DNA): TGTGCCAGCAGTTCCCTAAACAGGGCTGGCGTAGACATTCAGTACTTC.

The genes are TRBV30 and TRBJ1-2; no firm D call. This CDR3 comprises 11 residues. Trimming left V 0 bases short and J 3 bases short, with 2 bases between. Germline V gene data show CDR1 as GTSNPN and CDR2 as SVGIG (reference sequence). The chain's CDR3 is CAWSVDYGYTF. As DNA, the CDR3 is TGTGCCTGGAGTGTGGACTATGGCTACACCTTC.

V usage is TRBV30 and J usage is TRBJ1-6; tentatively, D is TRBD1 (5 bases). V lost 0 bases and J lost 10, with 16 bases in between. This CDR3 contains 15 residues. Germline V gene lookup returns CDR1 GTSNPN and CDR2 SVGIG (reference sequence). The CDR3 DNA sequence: TGTGCCTGGAGTGTAATCGGGACCAAGGGGTCACCCCTCCACTTT. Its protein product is CAWSVIGTKGSPLHF.

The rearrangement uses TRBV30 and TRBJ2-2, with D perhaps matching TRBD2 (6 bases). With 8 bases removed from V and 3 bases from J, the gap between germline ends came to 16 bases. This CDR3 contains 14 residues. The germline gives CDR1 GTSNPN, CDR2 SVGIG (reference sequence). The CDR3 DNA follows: TGTGCCGGAGGGTACGAAACGGACACCGGGGAGCTGTTTTTT. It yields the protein CAGGYETDTGELFF.

CDR3 coding DNA: TGCGCCAGCAGCCAAGAGGACAGACCTAACTATGGCTACACCTTC. This translates into CASSQEDRPNYGYTF. V gene TRBV4-1 combines with J gene TRBJ1-2, with D possibly matching TRBD1 (6 bases). The germline V gene has CDR1 MGHRA and CDR2 YSYEKL. V was clipped by 0 bases and J by 0 bases, with 8 bases between them. This CDR3 is built from 15 residues.

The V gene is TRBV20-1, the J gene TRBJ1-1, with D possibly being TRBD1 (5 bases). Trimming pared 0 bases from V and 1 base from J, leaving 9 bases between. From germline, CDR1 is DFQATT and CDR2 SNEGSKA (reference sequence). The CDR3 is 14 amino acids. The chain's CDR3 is CSARDDRENTEAFF. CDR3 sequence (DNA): TGCAGTGCTAGAGATGACAGAGAGAACACTGAAGCTTTCTTT.

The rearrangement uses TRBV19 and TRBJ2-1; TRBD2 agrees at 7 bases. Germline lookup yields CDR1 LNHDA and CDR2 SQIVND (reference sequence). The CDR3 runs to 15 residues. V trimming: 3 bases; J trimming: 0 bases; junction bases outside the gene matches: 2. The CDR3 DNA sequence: TGTGCCAGTAGTATGGCTAGCGGCTCCTACAATGAGCAGTTCTTC. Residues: CASSMASGSYNEQFF.

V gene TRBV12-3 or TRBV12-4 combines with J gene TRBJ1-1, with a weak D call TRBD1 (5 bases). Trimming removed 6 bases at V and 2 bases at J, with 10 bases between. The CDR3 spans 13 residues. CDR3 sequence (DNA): TGTGCCAGCAGCCACGGGGCAAACACTGAAGCTTTCTTT. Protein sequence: CASSHGANTEAFF.

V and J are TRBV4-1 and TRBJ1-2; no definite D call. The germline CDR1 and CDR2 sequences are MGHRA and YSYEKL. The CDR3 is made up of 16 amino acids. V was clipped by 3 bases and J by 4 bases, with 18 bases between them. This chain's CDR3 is CASSHRGQGKVYGYTF. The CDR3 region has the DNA TGCGCCAGCAGCCACAGAGGTCAAGGGAAGGTCTATGGCTACACCTTC.

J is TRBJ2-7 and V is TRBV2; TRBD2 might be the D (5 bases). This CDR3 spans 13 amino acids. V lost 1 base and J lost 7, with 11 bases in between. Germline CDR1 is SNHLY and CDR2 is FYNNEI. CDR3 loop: CASSEVKRWEQYF. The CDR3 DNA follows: TGTGCCAGCAGTGAAGTTAAGCGGTGGGAGCAGTACTTC.

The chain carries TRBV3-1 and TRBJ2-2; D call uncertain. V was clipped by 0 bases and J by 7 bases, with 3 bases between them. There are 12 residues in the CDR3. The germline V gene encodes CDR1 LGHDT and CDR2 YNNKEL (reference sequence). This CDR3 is CASSQDGGELFF. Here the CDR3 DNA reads TGTGCCAGCAGCCAAGACGGCGGGGAGCTGTTTTTT.

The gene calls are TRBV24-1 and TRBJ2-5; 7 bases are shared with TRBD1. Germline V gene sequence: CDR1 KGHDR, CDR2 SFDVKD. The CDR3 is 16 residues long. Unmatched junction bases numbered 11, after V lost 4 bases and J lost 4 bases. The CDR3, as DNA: TGTGCCACCAGTGACCCCGCCAGGGGGACAATAGAGACCCAGTACTTC. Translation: CATSDPARGTIETQYF.

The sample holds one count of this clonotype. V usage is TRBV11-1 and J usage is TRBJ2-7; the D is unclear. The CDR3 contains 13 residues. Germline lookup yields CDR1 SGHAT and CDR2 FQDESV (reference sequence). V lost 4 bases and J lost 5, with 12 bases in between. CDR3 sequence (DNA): TGTGCCAGCAGCTCTGTTGTCGCCCACGAGCAGTACTTC. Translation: CASSSVVAHEQYF.

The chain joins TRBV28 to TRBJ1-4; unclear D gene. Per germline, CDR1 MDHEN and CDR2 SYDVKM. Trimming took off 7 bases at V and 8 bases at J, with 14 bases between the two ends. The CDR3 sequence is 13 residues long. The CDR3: CASIGGIREKLFF. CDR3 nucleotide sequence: TGTGCCAGCATAGGCGGGATTCGGGAAAAACTGTTTTTT.

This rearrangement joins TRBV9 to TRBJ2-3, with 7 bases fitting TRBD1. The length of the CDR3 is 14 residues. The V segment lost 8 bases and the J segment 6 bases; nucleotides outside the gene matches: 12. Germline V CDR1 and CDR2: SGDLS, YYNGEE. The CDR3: CASTLDREGDTQYF. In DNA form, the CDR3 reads TGTGCCAGTACCTTAGACAGGGAAGGGGATACGCAGTATTTT.

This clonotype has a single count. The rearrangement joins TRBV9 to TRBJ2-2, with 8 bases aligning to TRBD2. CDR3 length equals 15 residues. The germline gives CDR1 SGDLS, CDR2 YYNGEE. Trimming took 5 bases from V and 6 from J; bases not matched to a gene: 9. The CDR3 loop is CASRAGTSGSGELFF. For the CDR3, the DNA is TGTGCCAGCAGGGCGGGGACTAGTGGTTCCGGGGAGCTGTTTTTT.